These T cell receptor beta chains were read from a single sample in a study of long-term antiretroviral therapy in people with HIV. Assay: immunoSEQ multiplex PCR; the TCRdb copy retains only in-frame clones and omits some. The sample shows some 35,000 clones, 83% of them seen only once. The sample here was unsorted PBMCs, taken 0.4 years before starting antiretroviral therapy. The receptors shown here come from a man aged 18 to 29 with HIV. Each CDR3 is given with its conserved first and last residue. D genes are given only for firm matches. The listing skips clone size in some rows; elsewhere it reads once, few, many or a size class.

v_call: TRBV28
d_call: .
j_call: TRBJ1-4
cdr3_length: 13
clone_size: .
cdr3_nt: TGTGCCAGCAGGGATGGGGGCGGTGAAAAACTGTTTTTT
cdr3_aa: CASRDGGGEKLFF

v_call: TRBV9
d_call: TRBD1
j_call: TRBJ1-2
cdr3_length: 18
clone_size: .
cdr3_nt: TGTGCCAGCAGCGTAGTCGCAGGGGGTTTCATTCGGGGGTATGGAGGTGCCTTC
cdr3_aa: CASSVVAGGFIRGYGGAF

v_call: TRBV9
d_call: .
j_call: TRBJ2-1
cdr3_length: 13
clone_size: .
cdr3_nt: TGTGCCAGCAGCCAACCCCCTTACAATGAGCAGTTCTTC
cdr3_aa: CASSQPPYNEQFF

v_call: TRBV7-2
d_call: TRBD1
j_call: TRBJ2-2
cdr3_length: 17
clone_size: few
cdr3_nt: TGTGCCAGCAGCTCCTTCGAGAGGGGGCCCCGGGGCGGGGAGCTGTTTTTT
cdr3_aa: CASSSFERGPRGGELFF

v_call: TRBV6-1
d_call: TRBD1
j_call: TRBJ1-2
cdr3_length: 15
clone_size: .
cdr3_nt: TGTGCCAGCAGAAGGCAACAGGGGGCTCACTATGGCTACACCTTC
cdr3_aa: CASRRQQGAHYGYTF

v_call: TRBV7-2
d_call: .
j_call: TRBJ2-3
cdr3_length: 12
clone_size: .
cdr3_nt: TGTGCCAGCAGCCGGGGAAGAGATACGCAGTATTTT
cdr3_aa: CASSRGRDTQYF

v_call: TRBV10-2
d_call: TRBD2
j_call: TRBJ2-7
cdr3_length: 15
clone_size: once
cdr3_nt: TGCGCCAGCAGTGGACCTAGCGGACTGGGAGTCGAGCAGTACTTC
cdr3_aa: CASSGPSGLGVEQYF

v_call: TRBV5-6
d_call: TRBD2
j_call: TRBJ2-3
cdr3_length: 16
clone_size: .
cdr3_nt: TGTGCCAGCAGCCCCACGGGACTAAAGCGGCCAGATACGCAGTATTTT
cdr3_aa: CASSPTGLKRPDTQYF

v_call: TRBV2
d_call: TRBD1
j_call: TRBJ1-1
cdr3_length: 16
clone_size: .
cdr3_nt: TGTGCCAGCAGACAGGGGGCTTCGCTCCGGAACACTGAAGCTTTCTTT
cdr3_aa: CASRQGASLRNTEAFF

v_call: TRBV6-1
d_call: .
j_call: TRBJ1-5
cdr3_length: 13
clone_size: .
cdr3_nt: TGTGCCAGCACCCTACAAGGAAGACAGCCCCAGCATTTT
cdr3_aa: CASTLQGRQPQHF

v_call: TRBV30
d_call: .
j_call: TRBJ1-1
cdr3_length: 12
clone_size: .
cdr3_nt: TGTGCCTGGAACTTTATCGGCACTGAAGCTTTCTTT
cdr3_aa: CAWNFIGTEAFF

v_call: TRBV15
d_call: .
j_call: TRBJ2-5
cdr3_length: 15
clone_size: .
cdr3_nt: TGTGCCACTTCTAGAGGTTCGGGGACTCAAGAGACCCAGTACTTC
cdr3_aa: CATSRGSGTQETQYF

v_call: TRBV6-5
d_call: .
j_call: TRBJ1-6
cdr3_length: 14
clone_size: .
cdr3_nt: TGTGCCAGCAGCCGAGGACAGACTAATTCACCCCTCCACTTT
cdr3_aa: CASSRGQTNSPLHF

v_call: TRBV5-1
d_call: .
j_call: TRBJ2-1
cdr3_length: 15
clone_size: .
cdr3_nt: TGCGCCAGCAGCTTGGCCAAGTTTATGGATGGTGGGCAGTTCTTC
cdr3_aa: CASSLAKFMDGGQFF

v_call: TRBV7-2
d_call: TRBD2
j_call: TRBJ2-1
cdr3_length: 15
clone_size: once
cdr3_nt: TGTGCCAGCAGCATACTAGCGGGGGGAGTTAATGAGCAGTTCTTC
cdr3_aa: CASSILAGGVNEQFF

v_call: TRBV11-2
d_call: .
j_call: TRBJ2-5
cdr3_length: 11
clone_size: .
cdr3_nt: TGTGCCAGCACCCCTGGGGAGACCCAGTACTTC
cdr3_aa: CASTPGETQYF

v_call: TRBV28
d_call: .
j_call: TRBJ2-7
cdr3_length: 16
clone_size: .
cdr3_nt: TGTGCCAGCAGTCGCCCAGTAGCGACTAAAGGAGGCGAGCAGTACTTC
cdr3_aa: CASSRPVATKGGEQYF

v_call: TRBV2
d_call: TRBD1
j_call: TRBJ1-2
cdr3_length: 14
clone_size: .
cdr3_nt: TGTGCCAGCAAGCCGGGACAGGGTGCGTCTGGCTACACCTTC
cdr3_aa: CASKPGQGASGYTF

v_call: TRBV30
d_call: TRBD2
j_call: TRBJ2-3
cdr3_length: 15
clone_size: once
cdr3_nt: TGTGCCTGGAGTGTACTCGGGGGGAACACAGATACGCAGTATTTT
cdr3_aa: CAWSVLGGNTDTQYF

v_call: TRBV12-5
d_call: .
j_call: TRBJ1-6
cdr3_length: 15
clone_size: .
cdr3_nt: TGTGCTAGTGGTTCCCTGACGGGCAAGGGTTCACCCCTCCACTTT
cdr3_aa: CASGSLTGKGSPLHF

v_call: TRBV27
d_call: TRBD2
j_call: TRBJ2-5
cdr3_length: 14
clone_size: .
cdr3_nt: TGTGCCAGCAGTCCTAGCGGGGGGGCTGAGACCCAGTACTTC
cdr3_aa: CASSPSGGAETQYF

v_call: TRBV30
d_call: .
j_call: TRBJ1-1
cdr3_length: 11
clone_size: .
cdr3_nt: TGTGCCTGGAGTAGGGGGACTGAAGCTTTCTTT
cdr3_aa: CAWSRGTEAFF

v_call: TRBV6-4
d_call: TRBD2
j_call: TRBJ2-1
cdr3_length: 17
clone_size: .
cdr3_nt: TGTGCCAGCAGTCGGGAGGGCGGGAGGGCCGGCAACAATGAGCAGTTCTTC
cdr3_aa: CASSREGGRAGNNEQFF

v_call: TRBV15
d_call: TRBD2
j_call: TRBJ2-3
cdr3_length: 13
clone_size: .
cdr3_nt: TGTGCCACCAAGGGCGGGGGGACAGATACGCAGTATTTT
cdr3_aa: CATKGGGTDTQYF

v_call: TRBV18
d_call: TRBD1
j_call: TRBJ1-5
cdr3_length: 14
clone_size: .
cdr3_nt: TGTGCCAGCTCACGGACAGGGACAAATCAGCCCCAGCATTTT
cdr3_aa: CASSRTGTNQPQHF

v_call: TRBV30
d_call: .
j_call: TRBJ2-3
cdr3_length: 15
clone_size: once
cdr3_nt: TGTGCCTGGAGTGTACAACCCTCGGTCACAGATACGCAGTATTTT
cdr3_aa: CAWSVQPSVTDTQYF

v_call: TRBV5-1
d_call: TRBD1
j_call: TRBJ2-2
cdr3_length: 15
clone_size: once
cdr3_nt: TGCGCCAGCAGCTCAAGACAGGGGGCTGCCGGGGAGCTGTTTTTT
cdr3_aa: CASSSRQGAAGELFF

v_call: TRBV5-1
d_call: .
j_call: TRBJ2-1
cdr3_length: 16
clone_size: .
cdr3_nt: TGCGCCAGCAGCTTGGGGGTCGCCAGCTCCTACAATGAGCAGTTCTTC
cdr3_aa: CASSLGVASSYNEQFF

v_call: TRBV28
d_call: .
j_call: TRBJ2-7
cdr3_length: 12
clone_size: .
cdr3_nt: TGTGCCAGCAGCGGGAACTCGGGGGAGCAGTACTTC
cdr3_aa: CASSGNSGEQYF

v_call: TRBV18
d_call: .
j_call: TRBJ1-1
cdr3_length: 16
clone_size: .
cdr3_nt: TGTGCCAGCTCACCAGAATATCCGGGTCGGAACACTGAAGCTTTCTTT
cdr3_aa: CASSPEYPGRNTEAFF

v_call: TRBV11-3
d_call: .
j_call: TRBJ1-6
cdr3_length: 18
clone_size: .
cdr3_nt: TGTGCCAGCAGCACAGACTTCTGGGGGAGCTCCTATAATTCACCCCTCCACTTT
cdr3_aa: CASSTDFWGSSYNSPLHF

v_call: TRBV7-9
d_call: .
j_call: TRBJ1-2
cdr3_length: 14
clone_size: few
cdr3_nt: TGTGCCAGCAGCTTAGGGGGGACAAACTATGGCTACACCTTC
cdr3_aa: CASSLGGTNYGYTF

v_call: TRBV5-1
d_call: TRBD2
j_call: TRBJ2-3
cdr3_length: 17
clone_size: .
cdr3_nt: TGCGCCAGCAGCTTACTAGCGGGAGCTTTAAGTACAGATACGCAGTATTTT
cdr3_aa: CASSLLAGALSTDTQYF

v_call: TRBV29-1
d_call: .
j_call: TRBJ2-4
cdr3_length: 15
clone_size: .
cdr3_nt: TGCAGCGTTGAAGATCGTAGAAAAGCCAAAAACATTCAGTACTTC
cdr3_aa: CSVEDRRKAKNIQYF

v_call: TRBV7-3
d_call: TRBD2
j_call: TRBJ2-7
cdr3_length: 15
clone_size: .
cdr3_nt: TGTGCCAGCAGCTTAAATGGCGGGAGCGTATACGAGCAGTACTTC
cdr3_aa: CASSLNGGSVYEQYF

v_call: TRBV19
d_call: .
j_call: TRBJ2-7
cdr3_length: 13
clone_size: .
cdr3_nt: TGTGCCAGTAGTATTGAGTCCTCCTACGAGCAGTACTTC
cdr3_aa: CASSIESSYEQYF

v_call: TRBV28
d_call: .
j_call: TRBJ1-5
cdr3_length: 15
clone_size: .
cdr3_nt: TGTGCCAGCAGTTCTCCAGGTGGTAGCAATCAGCCCCAGCATTTT
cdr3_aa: CASSSPGGSNQPQHF

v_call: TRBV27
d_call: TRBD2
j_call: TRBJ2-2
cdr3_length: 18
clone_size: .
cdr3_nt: TGTGCCAGCAGTTCCCTCATAGCGGGGGGGCCTCGTATCGGGGAGCTGTTTTTT
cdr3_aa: CASSSLIAGGPRIGELFF

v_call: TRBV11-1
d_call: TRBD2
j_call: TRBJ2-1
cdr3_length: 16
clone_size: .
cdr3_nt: TGTGCCAGCAGCCCGGGACTAGCGGGAGGTGGGGATGAGCAGTTCTTC
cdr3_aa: CASSPGLAGGGDEQFF

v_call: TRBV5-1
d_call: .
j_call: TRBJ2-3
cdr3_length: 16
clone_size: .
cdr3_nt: TGCGCCAGCAGCACCAGGCCCCCAGGGGTCCCGGATACGCAGTATTTT
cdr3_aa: CASSTRPPGVPDTQYF

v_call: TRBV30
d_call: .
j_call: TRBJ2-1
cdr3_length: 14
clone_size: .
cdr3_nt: TGTGCCTGGGGGACTGACCCCCCCTACAATGAGCAGTTCTTC
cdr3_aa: CAWGTDPPYNEQFF

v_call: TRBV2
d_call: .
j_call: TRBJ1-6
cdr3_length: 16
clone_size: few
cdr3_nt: TGTGCCAGCGGCTCCCCGATGGGGGCCCCTAATTCACCCCTCCACTTT
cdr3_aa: CASGSPMGAPNSPLHF

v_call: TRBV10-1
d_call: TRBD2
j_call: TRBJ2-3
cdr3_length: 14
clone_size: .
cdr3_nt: TGCGCCAGCAGGGGGACTAGCGGAACAGATACGCAGTATTTT
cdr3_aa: CASRGTSGTDTQYF

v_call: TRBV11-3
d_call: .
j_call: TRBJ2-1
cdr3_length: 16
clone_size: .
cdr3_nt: TGTGCCAGCAGCCTCCCCGGGGGCGGCCTTTACAATGAGCAGTTCTTC
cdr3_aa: CASSLPGGGLYNEQFF

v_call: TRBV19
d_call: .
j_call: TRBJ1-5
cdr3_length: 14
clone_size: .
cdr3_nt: TGTGCCAGTAGTCCTGGGACAAGTTATCAGCCCCAGCATTTT
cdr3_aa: CASSPGTSYQPQHF

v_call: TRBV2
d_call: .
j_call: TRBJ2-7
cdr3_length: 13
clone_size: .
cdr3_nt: TGTGCCAGCACCCCGGCAGCAGGGCGCGAGCAGTACTTC
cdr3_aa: CASTPAAGREQYF

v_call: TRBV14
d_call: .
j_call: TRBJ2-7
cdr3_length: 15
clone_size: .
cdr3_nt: TGTGCCAGCAGCCAAGAAAGGGGGATCCCCTACGAGCAGTACTTC
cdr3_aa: CASSQERGIPYEQYF

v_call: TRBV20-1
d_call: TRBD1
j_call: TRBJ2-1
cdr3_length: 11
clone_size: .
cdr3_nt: TGCAGTGCGGGACAGTACAATGAGCAGTTCTTC
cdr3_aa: CSAGQYNEQFF

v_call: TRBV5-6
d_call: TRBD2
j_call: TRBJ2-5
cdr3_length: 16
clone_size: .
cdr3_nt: TGTGCCAGCAGCGAGACTAGCGGGAGGGGACAAGAGACCCAGTACTTC
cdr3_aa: CASSETSGRGQETQYF

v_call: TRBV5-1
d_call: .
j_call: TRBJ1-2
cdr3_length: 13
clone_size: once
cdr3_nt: TGCGCCAGCAGCGCGGACAGTGACTATGGCTACACCTTC
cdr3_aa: CASSADSDYGYTF

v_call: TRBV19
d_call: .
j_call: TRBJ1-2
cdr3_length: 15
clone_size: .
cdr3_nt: TGTGCCAGTAGTATAGGGTGGGGAGAGTACTATGGCTACACCTTC
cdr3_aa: CASSIGWGEYYGYTF

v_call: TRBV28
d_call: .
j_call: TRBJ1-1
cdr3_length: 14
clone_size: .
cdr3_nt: TGTGCCAGCAGTTCCTCGGTAGCGGACACTGAAGCTTTCTTT
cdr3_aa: CASSSSVADTEAFF

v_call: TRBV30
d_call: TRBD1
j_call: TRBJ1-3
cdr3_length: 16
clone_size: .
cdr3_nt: TGTGCCTGGGGGATCCGGGACAGATATCTTCGAAACACCATATATTTT
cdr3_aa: CAWGIRDRYLRNTIYF

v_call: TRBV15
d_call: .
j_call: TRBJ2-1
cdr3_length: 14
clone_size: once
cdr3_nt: TGTGCCACCAGCAGACCGGAGGCAGCCAATGAGCAGTTCTTC
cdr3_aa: CATSRPEAANEQFF